This T cell receptor (beta chain) was obtained from a study of Graves' ophthalmopathy and Graves' hyperthyroidism. Hyperthyroidism patients were newly diagnosed, ill under 2 months, and aged 18 to 65 years. CDR1 and CDR2 from the germline V gene are KGHDR and SFDVKD. This CDR3 comprises 16 residues. J gave up 3 bases and V 1 base, and 4 bases lay outside the gene matches. Transcripts of RNA were the source for amplifying TCR beta CDR3 regions. HTBI-primed first-round RT-PCR preceded second-round multiplex PCR. TCRdb itself ran the multiplex PCR reads through MiXCR, one entry per CDR3 protein. Of around 1,000,000 distinct CDR3 sequences in the sample, 35% to 40% are singletons; the top ten hold 11%.

Sequenced sample: peripheral blood or thyroid tissue (not recorded which). This sequence was found in an adult man with Graves' hyperthyroidism. The rearrangement links TRBV24-1 to TRBJ2-2; TRBD1 aligns across 7 bases. CDR3 loop: CATSDFPGQDTGELFF. The CDR3 bases are TGTGCCACCAGTGATTTCCCCGGACAGGACACCGGGGAGCTGTTTTTT.